A selection of T cell receptor beta chains follows, all from one sample in a study of blood T cell repertoires in COVID-19. Assay: immunoSEQ multiplex PCR; the TCRdb copy retains only in-frame clones and omits some. The sample has 250,000 or so clones, around 89% seen once. The sample comprised PBMCs or T cells enriched from blood (not recorded which). These receptors all come from a man in his forties or fifties who had recovered from COVID-19. Each CDR3 is given with its conserved first and last residue. D genes are given only for firm matches. Clone size is shown for a subset of rows, as once, few, many or a class of expanded clone.

J gene,V gene,clone size,D gene,CDR3 protein,CDR3 DNA
TRBJ2-1,TRBV30,-,TRBD2,CARRSGTSGVNEQFF,TGTGCCCGCCGGTCCGGGACTAGCGGGGTAAATGAGCAGTTCTTC
TRBJ2-6,TRBV5-1,-,TRBD1,CASSFKGQGVLSGANVLTF,TGCGCCAGCAGCTTTAAAGGACAGGGGGTTCTCTCTGGGGCCAACGTCCTGACTTTC
TRBJ1-5,TRBV28,-,-,CASSPHYRNQPQHF,TGTGCCAGCAGCCCTCATTACAGGAATCAGCCCCAGCATTTT
TRBJ1-2,TRBV12-3/TRBV12-4,-,-,CASTLEGHGYTF,TGTGCCAGCACTTTGGAGGGTCATGGCTACACCTTC
TRBJ1-6,TRBV9,-,-,CASSVAPQSSYNSPLHF,TGTGCCAGCAGCGTAGCACCACAGAGCTCCTATAATTCACCCCTCCACTTT
TRBJ2-7,TRBV3-1/TRBV3-2,-,TRBD1,CASSQDIGTETYEQYF,TGTGCCAGCAGCCAAGATATTGGGACAGAAACTTACGAGCAGTACTTC
TRBJ2-7,TRBV3-1/TRBV3-2,-,-,CASSQHSSGNQGEQYF,TGTGCCAGCAGCCAACATTCGAGCGGCAATCAAGGCGAGCAGTACTTC
TRBJ2-1,TRBV2,-,TRBD2,CASRGTSGHNEQFF,TGTGCCAGCAGGGGGACTAGCGGACACAATGAGCAGTTCTTC
TRBJ2-2,TRBV12-5,-,-,CASGLWGAGELFF,TGTGCTAGTGGTTTATGGGGCGCCGGGGAGCTGTTTTTT
TRBJ1-2,TRBV6-5,-,TRBD1,CASSYSTGVPNYGYTF,TGTGCCAGCAGTTACTCGACAGGGGTCCCTAACTATGGCTACACCTTC
TRBJ2-3,TRBV3-1/TRBV3-2,once,-,CASSQDQSSTGSDTQYF,TGTGCCAGCAGCCAAGATCAGTCTAGCACTGGGTCAGATACGCAGTATTTT
TRBJ2-2,TRBV6-2/TRBV6-3,-,-,CASSYEGKRLFF,TGTGCCAGCAGTTACGAGGGAAAGAGGCTGTTTTTT
TRBJ1-5,TRBV19,-,TRBD1,CASSVYRGPNQPQHF,TGTGCCAGTAGTGTCTACAGGGGGCCTAATCAGCCCCAGCATTTT
TRBJ2-3,TRBV30,-,-,CAWSLTSSTDTQYF,TGTGCCTGGAGTCTCACTAGCAGCACAGATACGCAGTATTTT
TRBJ1-1,TRBV7-2,-,-,CASSHGRSGRISAFF,TGTGCCAGCAGTCATGGGCGGTCAGGGAGGATTTCAGCTTTCTTT
TRBJ2-1,TRBV11-3,-,-,CASSDKLIGGYDNEQFF,TGTGCCAGCAGCGACAAATTAATCGGGGGATATGACAATGAGCAGTTCTTC
TRBJ2-7,TRBV6-1,-,TRBD2,CASSEAPSGYYEQYF,TGTGCCAGCAGTGAAGCTCCTAGCGGGTACTACGAGCAGTACTTC
TRBJ1-2,TRBV6-5,once,-,CATQIVMGAYGYTF,TGTGCCACCCAGATTGTTATGGGGGCGTATGGCTACACCTTC
TRBJ2-3,TRBV9,-,-,CASSGTTRGDTQYF,TGTGCCAGCAGCGGTACCACTCGGGGAGATACGCAGTATTTT
TRBJ1-4,TRBV5-6,-,-,CASSPTRGYEKLFF,TGTGCCAGCAGCCCCACCCGGGGGTACGAAAAACTGTTTTTT
TRBJ2-7,TRBV11-3,once,TRBD2,CASSYRTSGAEQYF,TGTGCCAGCAGCTACCGGACTAGCGGGGCCGAGCAGTACTTC
TRBJ1-4,TRBV5-4,-,TRBD1,CASSSGQGDEKLFF,TGTGCCAGCAGCTCCGGACAGGGAGATGAAAAACTGTTTTTT
TRBJ2-1,TRBV21-1,-,-,CASSKTRNRVPNEQFF,TGTGCCAGCAGCAAAACGAGGAACAGGGTCCCCAATGAGCAGTTCTTC
TRBJ1-1,TRBV7-9,-,TRBD1,CASSSTGIQNTEAFF,TGTGCCAGCAGCTCGACAGGGATCCAGAACACTGAAGCTTTCTTT
TRBJ1-5,TRBV15,-,-,CATSPGLGQPQHF,TGTGCCACCAGCCCGGGTCTGGGTCAGCCCCAGCATTTT
TRBJ1-1,TRBV18,-,-,CASSPGGLNTEAFF,TGTGCCAGCTCACCGGGCGGGCTTAACACTGAAGCTTTCTTT